This T cell receptor beta chain was profiled in a study of OX40 agonist ivuxolimab in advanced cancers. In this sample, this clone turned up a few times. Other nucleotide sequences in the sample specify the same CDR3. The protocol was immunoSEQ multiplex PCR, while the TCRdb copy is restricted to in-frame clones and leaves out a portion. The sample has roughly 28,000 clones, around three quarters seen once. In germline, CDR1 is MNHEY, CDR2 SVGAGI. The trim removed 6 bases at V and 4 bases at J, leaving 3 bases unmatched. This CDR3 has 13 residues. The rearrangement joins TRBV6-5 to TRBJ2-1, with 7 bases fitting TRBD1. The sample was CD4+ or CD8+ T cells sorted from blood, taken in a trial of the OX40 agonist ivuxolimab. The origin of this receptor is an adult with an advanced solid tumor such as melanoma, head and neck, liver or kidney cancer. The CDR3 region has the DNA TGTGCCAGCAGCCGGGACAGTTACAATGAGCAGTTCTTC. Its protein product is CASSRDSYNEQFF.